The clone carrying this TCR beta chain was detected many times. The antigen is not known. This record belongs to a study of CD8 T cells in ankylosing spondylitis. Study-level results: Among TCR beta sequences, a motif of eight highly homologous variants appeared characteristic of ankylosing spondylitis blood. Matched ankylosing spondylitis synovial fluid reportedly contained a significantly enriched population of disease-linked clones. In peripheral blood, disease-linked CD8+ clones occurred at relatively low frequencies. Earlier authors reported some of these motif variants in reactive arthritis synovial fluid and blood.

Using quantitative 5'-RACE with molecular barcodes, the authors made TCR beta libraries. TCRdb redid the calling of the 5' RACE reads with MiXCR, one entry per CDR3 protein. This table holds more than 400,000 distinct CDR3 sequences, approximately 5% found once. The sequenced material came from blood, either unsorted or a sorted T cell fraction (not recorded which). The clonotype originates from a male donor with ankylosing spondylitis.

CDR3 sequence (DNA): TGTGCCAGCAGTCGCAGGTGGTCGAACACTGAAGCTTTCTTT. Translating it yields CASSRRWSNTEAFF. This chain links TRBV28 with TRBJ1-1; D call uncertain. The CDR3 contains 14 residues. CDR1 is MDHEN, CDR2 SYDVKM, per germline. V lost 5 bases and J 1 base, leaving 11 bases between the germline ends.